This entry concerns a single T cell receptor (beta chain). The antigen is undetermined. The sample originates from a study of shared clonotypes between healthy human individuals. Study results and limitations: Naive CD4 clonotypes overlapped across several donors at roughly 4.5%.

Assay execution took place at the deep level. Using immunoSEQ multiplex PCR, the repertoire was profiled, and TCRdb retains in-frame clones only, with some absent. The sample has about 1.5 million clones; 98% are singletons. This CDR3 is built from 12 residues. Germline-derived CDR1 and CDR2 are KGHSH and LQKENI. V lost 4 bases to trimming and J lost 5 bases, with 8 bases between them. Donors were healthy HIV-negative adults without recently reported acute infections or vaccinations. Negatively enriched CD4+ T cells were divided by CD45RA into naive and memory. Sample: naive CD4+ T cells sorted from blood. The subset: CD45RA+ positively selected. This receptor was taken from a man between 25 and 39 years old in good health. This chain links TRBV18 with TRBJ1-1; weak D call: TRBD1 (5 bases). The CDR3 loop is CASSQGLTEAFF. In DNA form, the CDR3 reads TGTGCCAGCTCACAGGGGTTGACTGAAGCTTTCTTT.